This TCR beta chain derives from a study of shared clonotypes between healthy human individuals. Every donor was a Caucasian adult from Nashville, Tennessee. Memory CD4+ cells were the fraction left after CD45RA+ naive selection. The data were produced by immunoSEQ multiplex PCR, yet TCRdb's version contains in-frame clones alone and is incomplete. The sample carries roughly 2.5 million clones, 85% to 95% recorded once. V was pared by 0 bases and J by 0 bases, with 7 bases of the junction left unmatched. Germline CDR1 SGHRS, CDR2 YFSETQ. The CDR3 is 17 amino acids. The V gene is TRBV5-1, the J gene TRBJ2-3; 7 bases align to TRBD2. The receptor comes from a man aged 18 to 30 in good health. Material: naive CD4+ T cells sorted from blood. The subset: CD45RA+ positively selected. The CDR3 protein is CASSLGSSGTSTDTQYF. CDR3 bases: TGCGCCAGCAGCTTGGGCTCTAGCGGAACTAGCACAGATACGCAGTATTTT.